This entry features one TCR beta chain sequence. This record belongs to a study of T cell changes during pregnancy in multiple sclerosis. Germline lookup yields CDR1 MNHEY and CDR2 SMNVEV (reference sequence). The V and J ends lost 3 bases and 0 bases respectively, with 8 bases between them. The CDR3 is 14 amino acids. TCRdb's table, derived via immunoSEQ multiplex PCR, lists solely in-frame clones and lacks some. The data hold about 75,000 clones, with 80% to 95% observed a single time. This specimen consisted of CD4+ T cells from peripheral blood mononuclear cells, obtained before pregnancy. The V and J genes are TRBV27 and TRBJ2-5; D gene unclear. The receptor comes from a female donor with multiple sclerosis, enrolled in a pregnancy study. CDR3 nucleotide sequence: TGTGCCAGCAGTTTGGGCAGGCACCAAGAGACCCAGTACTTC. This gives the protein CASSLGRHQETQYF.